This TCR beta chain was obtained from a study of T cell responses to AZD1222 COVID-19 vaccine. Second-dose recipients at about 4 or about 12 weeks were treated as one pooled group. General study points: Along spike, vaccine-associated CD4 TCRs were found throughout, with dominance at 160-218 and 743-854. Nearly half of spike-specific TCRs reportedly target variant regions that are unmutated in the B.1.351 and B.1.1.7 variants. There were repertoire samples only from the period after the peak T cell response.

As to this clone: Its target is not known.

The V and J ends lost 6 bases and 4 bases, in that order; junction bases with no gene match: 7. Germline lookup yields CDR1 SGHAT and CDR2 FQDESV (reference sequence). The CDR3 is 16 residues long. Produced via immunoSEQ multiplex PCR; TCRdb's table is partial and in-frame only. Of about 150,000 clones in the sample, approximately 92% are singletons; the top ten hold about 3.3%. The source was peripheral blood, collected 28 days after the second AZD1222 dose. J is TRBJ2-2 and V is TRBV11-1; 11 nucleotides agree with TRBD2. The clonotype was recovered from an adult who received the AZD1222 COVID-19 vaccine. The CDR3 DNA reads as TGTGCCAGCAGTATTATAGCGGGAGGGAGCACCGGGGAGCTGTTTTTT. This encodes CASSIIAGGSTGELFF.